The clone carrying this TCR beta chain has just one count. V lost 1 base and J lost 6, with 12 bases in between. CDR3 length: 14 amino acids. Germline lookup yields CDR1 MNHEY and CDR2 SMNVEV (reference sequence). The data originate from a study of shared clonotypes between healthy human individuals. Using immunoSEQ multiplex PCR, the repertoire was profiled, and TCRdb retains in-frame clones only, with some absent. The sample records 550,000 to 800,000 clones, around 67% being singletons. Sequenced input: memory CD4+ T cells sorted from blood. Subset described: CD45RA-negative fraction. The chain carries TRBV27 and TRBJ2-5, with D possibly being TRBD1 (5 bases). This clonotype was sampled from a woman aged 25-40 years in good health. CDR3 loop: CASSLYQKGKTQYF. The CDR3, as DNA: TGTGCCAGCAGTTTATACCAGAAGGGGAAGACCCAGTACTTC.